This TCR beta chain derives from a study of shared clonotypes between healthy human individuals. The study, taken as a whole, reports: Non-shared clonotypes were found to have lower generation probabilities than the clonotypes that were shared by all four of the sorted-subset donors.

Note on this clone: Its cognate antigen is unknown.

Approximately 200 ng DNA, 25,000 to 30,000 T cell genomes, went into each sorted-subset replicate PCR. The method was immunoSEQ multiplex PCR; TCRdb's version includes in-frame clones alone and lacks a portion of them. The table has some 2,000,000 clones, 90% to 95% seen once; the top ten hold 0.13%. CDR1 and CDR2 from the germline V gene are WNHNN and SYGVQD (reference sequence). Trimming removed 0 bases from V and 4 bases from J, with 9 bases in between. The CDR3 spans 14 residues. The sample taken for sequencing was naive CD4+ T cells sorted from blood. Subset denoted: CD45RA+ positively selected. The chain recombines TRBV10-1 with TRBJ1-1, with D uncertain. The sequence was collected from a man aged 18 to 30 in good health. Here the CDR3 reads CASSESRAFTEAFF. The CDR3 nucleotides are TGCGCCAGCAGTGAGTCCCGGGCCTTCACTGAAGCTTTCTTT.